This T cell receptor (beta chain) is from a study of shared clonotypes between healthy human individuals. Study findings and constraints: Naive subsets generally had larger estimated richness than memory subsets.

The protocol was immunoSEQ multiplex PCR, while the TCRdb copy is restricted to in-frame clones and leaves out a portion. The sample has around 700,000 clones; roughly 70% are singletons. A remark on this clone: Antigen specificity is unknown.

The germline gives CDR1 SGHDT, CDR2 YYEEEE. The V gene end was trimmed by 6 bases and the J gene end by 9 bases; junction bases not matched to a gene: 8. This CDR3 region has 14 residues. The chain has TRBV5-6 and TRBJ2-1; 11 nucleotides match TRBD2. The receptor was derived from a woman aged 25 to 39 in good health. The sequencing input was memory CD4+ T cells sorted from blood. Subset described: CD45RA-negative fraction. CDR3 protein: CASILAGVAREQFF. In DNA form, the CDR3 reads TGTGCCAGCATACTAGCGGGAGTTGCCCGTGAGCAGTTCTTC.